The rows below give T cell receptor beta chains drawn from one sample of a study of post-analysis software for immune sequencing data. From the PCR reads, TCRdb called clonotypes with MiXCR, one entry per CDR3 protein. The table has approximately 770,000 distinct CDR3 sequences, about 43% seen once. The source material was blood. All receptors come from a girl aged 10-17 years with multiple sclerosis. CDR3s include the opening cysteine and the closing phenylalanine or tryptophan. A D gene is named only where the DNA matches it firmly. Size tells how often a clone was seen (once, few, many) or the class of an expanded clone, and some rows leave it out.

-	TRBV20-1	TRBJ2-1	-	TGCAGTGCTAGAGGGCTAGCGGAGCAGTTCTTC	CSARGLAEQFF
-	TRBV5-1	TRBJ1-1	-	TGCGCCAGCAGCTTGGATGGTGGCAAGTCTGAAGCTTTCTTT	CASSLDGGKSEAFF
-	TRBV7-2	TRBJ2-3	once	TGTGCCAGCAGCCCACAGACAGTAAACACAGATACGCAGTATTTT	CASSPQTVNTDTQYF
-	TRBV28	TRBJ2-1	few	TGTGCCAGCAGGCCACCACGGGGCTCCTACAATGAGCAGTTCTTC	CASRPPRGSYNEQFF
-	TRBV12-3/TRBV12-4	TRBJ2-1	-	TGTGCCAGCGGACAGCAAGAGACCCAGTTCTTC	CASGQQETQFF
TRBD1	TRBV27	TRBJ1-1	few	TGTGCCAGCAGCCCAGGGACAGGGCGAACTGAAGCTTTCTTT	CASSPGTGRTEAFF
-	TRBV5-1	TRBJ2-5	-	TGCGCCAGCAGCTTAAGGCTAGCCGCCCTCCAAGAGACCCAGTACTTC	CASSLRLAALQETQYF
-	TRBV20-1	TRBJ1-2	once	TGCAGTGCTAGAGATCGACGGTGGGGGGATGGCTACACCTTC	CSARDRRWGDGYTF
-	TRBV7-9	TRBJ2-5	-	TGTGCCAGCAGCCCGTGGACGGACCAAGAGACCCAGTACTTC	CASSPWTDQETQYF
-	TRBV7-8	TRBJ2-1	-	TGTGCCAGCAGCTTAGGCGGTAGGAGGGCCGGTGAGCAGTTCTTC	CASSLGGRRAGEQFF
-	TRBV28	TRBJ2-5	-	TGTGCCAGCAGTTCCCGGGACACCGGCCGGGAGCAGTACTTC	CASSSRDTGREQYF
-	TRBV12-3/TRBV12-4	TRBJ2-7	-	TGTGCCAGCAGTTTTGCGGGGCTGTACGAGCAGTACTTC	CASSFAGLYEQYF
-	TRBV27	TRBJ2-7	few	TGTGCCAGCAGTTTGGGCGGGACTCTGGGCGAGCAGTACTTC	CASSLGGTLGEQYF
TRBD1	TRBV11-2	TRBJ2-1	-	TGTGCCAGCAGCTTAATAGGGGGCTTAGACAATGAGCAGTTCTTC	CASSLIGGLDNEQFF
-	TRBV7-9	TRBJ2-7	-	TGTGCCAGCAGCGATGGACCCCTTTCGTCCTACGAGCAGTACTTC	CASSDGPLSSYEQYF
-	TRBV3-1	TRBJ2-3	-	TGTGCCAGCAGCCAAGTTCTTTTTTCGTGGGATACGCAGTATTTT	CASSQVLFSWDTQYF
-	TRBV20-1	TRBJ2-5	-	TGCAGTGCTAGACAACCTGACAGGCTCCAGTACTTC	CSARQPDRLQYF
-	TRBV5-6	TRBJ1-1	-	TGTGCCAGCAGTCGGGGGGGGGCTTATCTAATTCAAGCTTTCTTT	CASSRGGAYLIQAFF
-	TRBV6-1	TRBJ2-7	-	TGTGCCAGCAGGGGACTCTCAACTACAGGGAGCTCCTACGAGCAGTACTTC	CASRGLSTTGSSYEQYF
-	TRBV29-1	TRBJ2-3	many	TGCAGCGTTGGGCCGGGCCCTAGTCGAGATACGCAGTATTTT	CSVGPGPSRDTQYF
TRBD2	TRBV20-1	TRBJ2-7	few	TGCAGTGCGCGGACTAGCGCTGAATACGAGCAGTACTTC	CSARTSAEYEQYF
-	TRBV6-5	TRBJ1-1	-	TGTGCCAGCAAACAGTGGGGGGAAACTGAAGCTTTCTTT	CASKQWGETEAFF
-	TRBV29-1	TRBJ1-2	few	TGCAGCGTTACTTTCTCGTCAGCGCAATCCTACTATGGCTACACCTTC	CSVTFSSAQSYYGYTF
TRBD1	TRBV12-3/TRBV12-4	TRBJ2-7	-	TGTGCCAGCAGTTTAGGGACAGGTTGGTCCTACGAGCAGTACTTC	CASSLGTGWSYEQYF
-	TRBV28	TRBJ2-7	-	TGTGCCAGCAGTCCCCATAGCGCAAACTCCTACGAGCAGTACTTC	CASSPHSANSYEQYF
-	TRBV28	TRBJ2-7	-	TGTGCCAGCAGTTTATCCTTGGGACTTACCTACGAGCAGTACTTC	CASSLSLGLTYEQYF
TRBD2	TRBV11-2	TRBJ2-2	-	TGTGCCAGCAGCTTTGAGGGGACTAGCGCCGGGGAGCTGTTTTTT	CASSFEGTSAGELFF
TRBD2	TRBV7-3	TRBJ2-5	-	TGTGCCAGCAGCTTACGGGGGGAGGGCCCTGAGACCCAGTACTTC	CASSLRGEGPETQYF
-	TRBV27	TRBJ2-7	once	TGTGCCAGCAGTTTCAAGGAGGTCTCCTGCGAGCAGTACTTC	CASSFKEVSCEQYF
TRBD2	TRBV2	TRBJ2-1	few	TGTGCCAGCAAGCGGGAGGGCCGGTCCAATGAGCAGTTCTTC	CASKREGRSNEQFF
-	TRBV7-9	TRBJ2-5	-	TGTGCCAACAGCTTAAGGCAGAAAGGGACCCAGTACTTC	CANSLRQKGTQYF
-	TRBV15	TRBJ1-2	-	TGTGCCACCAGCAGAGATCAACAGCGCGGCTACACCTTC	CATSRDQQRGYTF
TRBD2	TRBV27	TRBJ2-3	-	TGTGCCAGCAGTTTATGGGCTAGCGGGAGGGGCACAGATACGCAGTATTTT	CASSLWASGRGTDTQYF
TRBD2	TRBV7-9	TRBJ2-1	-	TGTGCCAGCAGCTTGGCCTCGGGGGGAGTGGGCAATGAGCAGTTCTTC	CASSLASGGVGNEQFF
TRBD2	TRBV5-1	TRBJ2-7	few	TGCGCCAGCAGCCCGCTGACTAGCGGGAACCACGAGCAGTACTTC	CASSPLTSGNHEQYF
-	TRBV27	TRBJ1-1	few	TGTGCCAGCAGTTTAGAATTTGACACTGAAGCTTTCTTT	CASSLEFDTEAFF
-	TRBV12-3/TRBV12-4	TRBJ2-1	-	TGTGCCAGCAGTTTTGGGGCAGGTACACACAATGAGCAGTTCTTC	CASSFGAGTHNEQFF
TRBD1	TRBV20-1	TRBJ2-7	-	TGCAGTGCTAGAGATCCGCGGGGACAGGCCTACGAGCAGTACTTC	CSARDPRGQAYEQYF
-	TRBV20-1	TRBJ1-5	-	TGCAGTGCCTCTAGAGGTGGTCAGCCCCAGCATTTT	CSASRGGQPQHF
-	TRBV9	TRBJ2-7	few	TGTGCCAGCAGCCCCCGGGCCAGTATGGGCTACGAGCAGTACTTC	CASSPRASMGYEQYF
-	TRBV20-1	TRBJ2-7	few	TGCAGTGCTAGAGGCCTGACCATCTACGAGCAGTACTTC	CSARGLTIYEQYF
TRBD1	TRBV5-4	TRBJ2-3	-	TGTGCCAGCAGCCCCTCCGGGACAGTCACAGATACGCAGTATTTT	CASSPSGTVTDTQYF
-	TRBV27	TRBJ2-5	-	TGTGCCAGCGCCCGTCGCGGTGGGGAGACCCAGTACTTC	CASARRGGETQYF
TRBD2	TRBV29-1	TRBJ2-5	few	TGCAGCGTTGCCGGACTAGTGTCCAAGACCCAGTACTTC	CSVAGLVSKTQYF
TRBD2	TRBV20-1	TRBJ2-7	-	TGCAGTGCTCAGGTGGGACTAGTCGCCTACGAGCAGTACTTC	CSAQVGLVAYEQYF
TRBD1	TRBV29-1	TRBJ1-2	few	TGCAGCGTTGAAGATCGACAGGGGGTTGATAGCGGCTACACCTTC	CSVEDRQGVDSGYTF
TRBD1	TRBV7-8	TRBJ2-7	few	TGTGCCAGCAGCTTAGAACGGGGACAGCCGACCTACGAGCAGTACTTC	CASSLERGQPTYEQYF
TRBD2	TRBV10-3	TRBJ2-7	-	TGTGCCAGCCGCCTTAGCGGGAGTATGTACGAGCAGTACTTC	CASRLSGSMYEQYF
TRBD1	TRBV6-1	TRBJ1-2	-	TGTGCCAGCAGTGAAGAGGAGGGGTGGACAGGGGCGGTTGGCTACACCTTC	CASSEEEGWTGAVGYTF
TRBD2	TRBV20-1	TRBJ2-7	few	TGCAGGGCCGGGACTAGCGCCTACGAGCAGTACTTC	CRAGTSAYEQYF
-	TRBV6-2/TRBV6-3	TRBJ1-2	-	TGTGCCAGCAGTTACTCGAGGTTGGGGGACTATGGCTACACCTTC	CASSYSRLGDYGYTF